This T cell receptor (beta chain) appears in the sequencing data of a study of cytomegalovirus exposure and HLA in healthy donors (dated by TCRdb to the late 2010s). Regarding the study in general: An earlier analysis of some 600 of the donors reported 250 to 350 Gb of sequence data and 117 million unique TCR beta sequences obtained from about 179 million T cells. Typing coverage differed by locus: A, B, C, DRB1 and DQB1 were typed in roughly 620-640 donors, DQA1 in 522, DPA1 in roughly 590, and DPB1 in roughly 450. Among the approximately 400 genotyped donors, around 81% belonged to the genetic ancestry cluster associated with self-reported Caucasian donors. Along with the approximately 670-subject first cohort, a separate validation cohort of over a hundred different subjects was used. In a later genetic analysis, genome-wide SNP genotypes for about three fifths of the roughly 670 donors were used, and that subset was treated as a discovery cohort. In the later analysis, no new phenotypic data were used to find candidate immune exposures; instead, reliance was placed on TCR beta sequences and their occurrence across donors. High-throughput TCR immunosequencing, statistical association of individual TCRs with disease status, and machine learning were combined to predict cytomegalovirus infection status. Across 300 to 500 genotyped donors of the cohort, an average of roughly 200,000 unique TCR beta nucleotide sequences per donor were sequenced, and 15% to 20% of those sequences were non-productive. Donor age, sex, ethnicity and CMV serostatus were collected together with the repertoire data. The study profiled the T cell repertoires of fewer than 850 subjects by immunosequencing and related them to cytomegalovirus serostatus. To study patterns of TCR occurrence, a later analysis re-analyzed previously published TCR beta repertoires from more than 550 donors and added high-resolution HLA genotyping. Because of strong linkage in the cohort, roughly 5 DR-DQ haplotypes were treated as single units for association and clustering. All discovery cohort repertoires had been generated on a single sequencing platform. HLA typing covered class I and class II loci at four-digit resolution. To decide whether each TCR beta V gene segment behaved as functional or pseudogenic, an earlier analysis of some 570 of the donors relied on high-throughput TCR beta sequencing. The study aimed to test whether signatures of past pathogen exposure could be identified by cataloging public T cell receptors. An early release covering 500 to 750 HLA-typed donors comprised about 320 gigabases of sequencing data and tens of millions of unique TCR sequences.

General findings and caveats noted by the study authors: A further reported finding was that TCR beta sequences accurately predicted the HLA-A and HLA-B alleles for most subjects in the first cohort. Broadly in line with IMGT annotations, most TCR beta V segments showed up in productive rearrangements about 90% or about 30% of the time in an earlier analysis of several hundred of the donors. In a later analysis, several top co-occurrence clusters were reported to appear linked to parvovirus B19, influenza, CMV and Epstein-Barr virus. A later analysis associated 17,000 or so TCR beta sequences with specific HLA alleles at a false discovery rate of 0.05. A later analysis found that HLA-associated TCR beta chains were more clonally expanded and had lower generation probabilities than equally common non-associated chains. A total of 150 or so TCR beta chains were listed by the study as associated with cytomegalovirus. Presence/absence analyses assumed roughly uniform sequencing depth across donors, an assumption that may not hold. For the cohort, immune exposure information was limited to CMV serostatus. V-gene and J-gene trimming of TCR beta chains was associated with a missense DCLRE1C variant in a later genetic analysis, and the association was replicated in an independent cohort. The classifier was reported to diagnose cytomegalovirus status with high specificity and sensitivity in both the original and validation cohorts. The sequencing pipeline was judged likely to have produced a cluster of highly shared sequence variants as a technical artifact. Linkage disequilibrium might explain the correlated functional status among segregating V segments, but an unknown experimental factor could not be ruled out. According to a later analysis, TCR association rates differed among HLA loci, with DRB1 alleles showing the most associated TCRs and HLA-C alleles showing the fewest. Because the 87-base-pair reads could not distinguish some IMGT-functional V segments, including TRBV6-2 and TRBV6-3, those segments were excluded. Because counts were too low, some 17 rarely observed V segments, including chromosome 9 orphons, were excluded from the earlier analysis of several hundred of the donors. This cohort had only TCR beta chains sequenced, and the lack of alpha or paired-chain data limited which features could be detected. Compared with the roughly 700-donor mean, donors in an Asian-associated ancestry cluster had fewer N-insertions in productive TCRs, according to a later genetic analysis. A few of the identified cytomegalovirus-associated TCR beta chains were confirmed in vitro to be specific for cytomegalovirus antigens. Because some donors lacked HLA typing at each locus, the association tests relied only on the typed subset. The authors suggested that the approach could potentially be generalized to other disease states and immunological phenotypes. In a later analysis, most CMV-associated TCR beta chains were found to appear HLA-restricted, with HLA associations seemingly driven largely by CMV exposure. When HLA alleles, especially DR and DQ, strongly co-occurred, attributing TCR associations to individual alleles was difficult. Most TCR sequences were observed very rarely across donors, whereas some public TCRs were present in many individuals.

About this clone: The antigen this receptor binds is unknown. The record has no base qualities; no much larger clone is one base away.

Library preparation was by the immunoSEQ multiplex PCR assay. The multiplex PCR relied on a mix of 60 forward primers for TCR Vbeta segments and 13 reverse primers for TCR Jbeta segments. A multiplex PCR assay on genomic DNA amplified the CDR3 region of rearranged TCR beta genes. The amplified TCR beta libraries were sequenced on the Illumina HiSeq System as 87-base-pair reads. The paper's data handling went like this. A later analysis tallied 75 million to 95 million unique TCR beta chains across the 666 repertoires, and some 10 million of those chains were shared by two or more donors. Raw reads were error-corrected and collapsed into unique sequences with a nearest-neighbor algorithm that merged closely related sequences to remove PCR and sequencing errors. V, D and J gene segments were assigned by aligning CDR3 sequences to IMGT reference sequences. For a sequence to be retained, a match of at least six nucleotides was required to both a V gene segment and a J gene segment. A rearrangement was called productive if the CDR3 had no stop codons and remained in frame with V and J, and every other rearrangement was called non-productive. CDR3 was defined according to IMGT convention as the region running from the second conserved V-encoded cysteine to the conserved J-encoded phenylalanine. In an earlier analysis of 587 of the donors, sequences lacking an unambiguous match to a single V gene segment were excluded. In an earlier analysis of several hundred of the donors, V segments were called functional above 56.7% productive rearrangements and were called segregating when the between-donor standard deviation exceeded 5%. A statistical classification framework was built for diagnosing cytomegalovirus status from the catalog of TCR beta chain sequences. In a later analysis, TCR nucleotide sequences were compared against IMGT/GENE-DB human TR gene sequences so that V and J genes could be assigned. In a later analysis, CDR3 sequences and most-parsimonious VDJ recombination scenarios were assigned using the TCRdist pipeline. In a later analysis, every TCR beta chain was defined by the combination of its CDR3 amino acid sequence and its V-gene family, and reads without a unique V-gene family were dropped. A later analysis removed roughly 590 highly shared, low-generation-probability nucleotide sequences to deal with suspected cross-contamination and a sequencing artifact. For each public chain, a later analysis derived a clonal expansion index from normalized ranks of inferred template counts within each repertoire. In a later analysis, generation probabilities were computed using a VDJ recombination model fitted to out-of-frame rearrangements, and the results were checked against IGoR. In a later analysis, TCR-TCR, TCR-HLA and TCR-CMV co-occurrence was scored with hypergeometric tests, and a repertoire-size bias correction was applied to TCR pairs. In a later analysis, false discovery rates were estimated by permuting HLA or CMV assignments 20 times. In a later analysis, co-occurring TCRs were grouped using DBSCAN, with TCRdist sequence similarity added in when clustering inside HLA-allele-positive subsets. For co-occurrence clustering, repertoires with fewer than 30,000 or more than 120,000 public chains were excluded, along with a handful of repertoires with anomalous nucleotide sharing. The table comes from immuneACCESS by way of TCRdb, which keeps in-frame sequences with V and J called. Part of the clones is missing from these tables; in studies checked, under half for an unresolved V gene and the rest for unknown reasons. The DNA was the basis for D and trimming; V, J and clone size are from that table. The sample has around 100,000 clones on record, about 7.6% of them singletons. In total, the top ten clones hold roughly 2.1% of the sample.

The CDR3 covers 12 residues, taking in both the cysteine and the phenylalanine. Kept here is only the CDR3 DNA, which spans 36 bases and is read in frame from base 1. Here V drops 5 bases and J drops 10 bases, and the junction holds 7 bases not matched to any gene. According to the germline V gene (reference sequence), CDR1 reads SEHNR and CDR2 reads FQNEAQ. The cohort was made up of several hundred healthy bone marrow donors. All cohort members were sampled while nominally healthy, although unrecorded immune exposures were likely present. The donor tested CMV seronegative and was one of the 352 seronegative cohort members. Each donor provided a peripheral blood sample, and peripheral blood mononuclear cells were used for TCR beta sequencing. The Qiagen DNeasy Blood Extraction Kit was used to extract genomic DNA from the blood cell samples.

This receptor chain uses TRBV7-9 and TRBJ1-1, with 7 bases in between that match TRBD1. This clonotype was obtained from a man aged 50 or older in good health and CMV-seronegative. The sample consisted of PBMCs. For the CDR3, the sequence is CASSTGVAGAFF. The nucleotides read TGTGCCAGCAGCACAGGGGTGGCGGGAGCTTTCTTT.